The T cell receptor beta chain under discussion was sequenced for a study of Graves' ophthalmopathy and Graves' hyperthyroidism (dated by TCRdb to the late 2010s). Context from the whole study: Stable hyperthyroidism was defined as no progression to ophthalmopathy within 18 months of follow-up. TCR beta repertoire signatures were used to distinguish Graves' ophthalmopathy from Graves' hyperthyroidism and to predict progression to ophthalmopathy. In total, around 130 blood samples were TCR-sequenced: 40 to 45 ophthalmopathy, some 80 hyperthyroidism and some 17 hyperthyroidism-to-ophthalmopathy patients. A discovery set of 95 to 100 patients (43 ophthalmopathy, approximately 58 stable hyperthyroidism) was enrolled to explore V-J signatures distinguishing ophthalmopathy from hyperthyroidism. An independent validation cohort was composed of around 19 hyperthyroidism patients and some 16 patients who later progressed from hyperthyroidism to ophthalmopathy. In roughly six hyperthyroidism patients, the T-cell repertoire of thyroid tissue was compared with the T-cell repertoire of blood. Following sampling, methimazole starting at 30 mg daily was administered to hyperthyroidism patients, and high-dose intravenous methylprednisolone was administered to ophthalmopathy patients.

For repertoire sequencing, the TCR beta CDR3 regions were amplified from RNA transcripts. HTBI primers and the Qiagen OneStep RT-PCR kit were used in a first-round RT-PCR, which was followed by a second-round multiplex PCR, size selection and purification. Libraries were sequenced on an Illumina HiSeq2000 using paired-end 100 bp reads. For the original study's pipeline: Reads were processed with SOAPnuke, discarding reads with adapters, uncalled bases, mean Phred below 15, or no exact constant-primer or identifier match. High-quality paired reads were merged with COPE v1.2.5. Each unique nucleotide sequence was defined as a clonotype, and clonotypes were aligned to IMGT TRB V, D and J references with MiTCR v1.1. The analysis was limited to V-J combinations with a frequency above 0.0001, which together covered 99.2% of repertoires. For each V-J combination, a TCR clonal expansion and chaos score was defined as F50 clonal expansion divided by the chaos observed in the TCRdist matrix. Welch's t-statistics and random forest were used to reduce the features to about twelve V-J combinations, which were then used as input to a naive Bayes classifier. The similarity between thyroid and blood repertoires was quantified using the Morisita-Horn index. The public reads were quality trimmed at Q25 with fastp and then assembled into clones with MiXCR by TCRdb, keeping productive beta chains. CDR3 protein duplicates are merged, each entry listing the most common genes and DNA. TCRdb's processing, not the authors' own work, is the source of the V and J calls. For this sample the table gives around 520,000 distinct CDR3 sequences, of which about 35% were detected only once. The ten largest clones take up about 4.2% of the sample.

For this clonotype: The specificity of this receptor is unknown. One base away lies a much larger clone, so this may be a sequencing read error.

Patients with hyperthyroidism were aged 18 to 65 years, had been newly diagnosed, and had a disease duration of less than 2 months. Patients with other autoimmune diseases, uncontrolled infections, pregnancy or lactation were excluded from the study. Clinical symptoms, serum thyroxine, TRAb, thyroid ultrasound and orbital computed tomography were used for diagnosis. Total RNA was extracted with Trizol reagent and quality-checked on an Agilent 2100 Bioanalyzer. Per the germline V gene (reference sequence), SEHNR is the CDR1 and FQNEAQ is the CDR2. The CDR3 covers 16 residues, taking in both the cysteine and the phenylalanine. Only CDR3 DNA remains: 48 bases, in frame from the first base. A distance of 17 bases separates the germline ends of V and J, which lose 5 bases and 0 bases respectively. Beyond this particular receptor, the publication reports: Most expanded thyroid clonotypes with frequency above 0.001 were also detected in blood, suggesting blood repertoires may reflect the thyroid immune response. In validation, the model predicted ophthalmopathy progression with 70.59% sensitivity and 72.22% specificity; 12 predicted patients were CT-confirmed with GO in a median of roughly 6.8 months. Sample size was not statistically predetermined, and group allocation was not concealed from the investigators. The 13-signature model separated ophthalmopathy from stable hyperthyroidism with approximately 88% sensitivity and approximately 83% specificity in cross-validation, and 80%/75% in the test set.

This chain is built from TRBV7-9 and TRBJ2-7; the D region possibly corresponds to TRBD1 (5 bases align). Sequencing was done on a sample of peripheral blood or thyroid tissue (not recorded which). The sequence was obtained from an adult man with Graves' hyperthyroidism. This receptor has the CDR3 CASSQTTERTSYEQYF. The nucleotides read TGTGCCAGCAGCCAGACGACAGAACGAACCTCCTACGAGCAGTACTTC. The CDR3 plus the reference TRBV7-9 and TRBJ2-7 genes for the other parts give the full variable domain: DTGVSQNPRHKITKRGQNVTFRCDPISEHNRLYWYRQTLGQGPEFLTYFQNEAQLEKSRLLSDRFSAERPKGSFSTLEIQRTEQGDSAMYLCASSQTTERTSYEQYFGPGTRLTVT.